What follows are 5 T cell receptor beta chains derived from one specimen sequenced in a study of OX40 agonist ivuxolimab in advanced cancers. Assay used: immunoSEQ multiplex PCR; TCRdb lists only in-frame clones, some missing. Of around 10,000 clones listed, less than 85% are singletons. The sample consisted of CD4+ or CD8+ T cells sorted from blood, taken in a trial of the OX40 agonist ivuxolimab. The receptors derive from an adult with an advanced solid tumor such as melanoma, head and neck, liver or kidney cancer.

This chain joins TRBV28 and TRBJ1-1; 8 bases are shared with TRBD1. The CDR3 contains 16 residues. Per germline, CDR1 MDHEN and CDR2 SYDVKM. The V segment lost 5 bases and the J segment 4 bases; nucleotides outside the gene matches: 12. CDR3 in amino acids: CASSPRGQGWSTEAFF. In DNA, the CDR3 is TGTGCCAGCAGTCCCCGCGGACAGGGTTGGAGCACTGAAGCTTTCTTT.

The chain employs TRBV29-1 and TRBJ2-7; D remains ambiguous. V lost 3 bases to trimming and J lost 2 bases, with 14 bases between them. The CDR3 length is 14 residues. Per germline, CDR1 SQVTM and CDR2 ANQGSEA. CDR3: CSVDEPETPYEQYF. CDR3 sequence (DNA): TGCAGCGTTGATGAGCCGGAAACCCCCTACGAGCAGTACTTC.

The V and J genes are TRBV11-1 and TRBJ2-7; TRBD2 matches at 9 bases. This CDR3 region has 14 residues. J lost 2 bases, V lost 4 bases, and 3 bases had no gene match. Germline loops: CDR1 SGHAT, CDR2 FQDESV (reference sequence). In nucleotides, the CDR3 is TGTGCCAGCAGCTGGGTAGCGGGAGCCTACGAGCAGTACTTC. This gives the protein CASSWVAGAYEQYF.

The chain combines TRBV27 with TRBJ1-5, with D hard to call. Trimming removed 5 bases at V and 4 bases at J, with 9 bases between. The CDR3 is 13 residues long. Germline values: CDR1 MNHEY, CDR2 SMNVEV (reference sequence). CDR3 amino acids: CASSASDNQPQHF. The DNA for the CDR3 is TGTGCCAGCAGTGCCTCAGATAATCAGCCCCAGCATTTT.

The chain joins TRBV27 to TRBJ2-6, with D perhaps given as TRBD1 or TRBD2 (5 bases each). CDR3 length equals 17 residues. V was trimmed by 4 bases and J by 3 bases, leaving 16 bases between them. Germline V gene lookup returns CDR1 MNHEY and CDR2 SMNVEV (reference sequence). The CDR3 DNA reads as TGTGCCAGCAGTTACGGGGCGCGTCCTGATGGGGCCAACGTCCTGACTTTC. Its translation is CASSYGARPDGANVLTF. The variable domain in full, completed from reference TRBV27 and TRBJ2-6, reads EAQVTQNPRYLITVTGKKLTVTCSQNMNHEYMSWYRQDPGLGLRQIYYSMNVEVTDKGDVPEGYKVSRKEKRNFPLILESPSPNQTSLYFCASSYGARPDGANVLTFGAGSRLTVL.